This TCR beta chain is from a study of blood T cell repertoires in COVID-19. Study at large: Researchers got acute and convalescent COVID-19 samples from the United States, Italy and Spain.

Germline V gene sequence: CDR1 MDHEN, CDR2 SYDVKM. The length of the CDR3 is 13 residues. Trimming cost V 5 bases and J 7 bases, with 15 bases left between them. Profiled with immunoSEQ multiplex PCR; TCRdb holds only in-frame clones, not every one. Of almost 70,000 clones listed, nearly 80% were seen once; the top ten hold 40% to 50%. Source material: peripheral blood. The receptor's source is a human donor in a cohort sampled during active COVID-19. The chain is built from TRBV28 and TRBJ2-7; perhaps TRBD1 as D (6 bases). Here the CDR3 reads CASSLPTGREQYF. The CDR3 region has the DNA TGTGCCAGCAGTCTTCCTACAGGGCGGGAGCAGTACTTC.